This is a list of T cell receptor beta chains from one sample in a study of blood T cells in healthy people across ages. Using its own MiXCR run on the 5' RACE reads, TCRdb lists one record per CDR3 protein. Of about 970,000 distinct CDR3 sequences listed, just over 50% are singletons. Source material: blood. These receptors were collected from a woman aged 55 to 70 in good health. Both conserved end residues are part of each CDR3. The order of the fields is CDR3 protein, CDR3 DNA, clone size, D gene, J gene, V gene, CDR3 length. D genes are given only for firm matches. Not all rows give a size; the values are once, few, many and, for expanded clones, a class.

CDR3aa: CRGQDHYGYTF
CDR3nt: TGCAGAGGACAGGACCACTATGGCTACACCTTC
abundance: -
d_gene: TRBD1
j_gene: TRBJ1-2
v_gene: TRBV29-1
len: 11

CDR3aa: CASNSGDQPQHF
CDR3nt: TGTGCCAGCAACTCGGGGGATCAGCCCCAGCATTTT
abundance: -
d_gene: -
j_gene: TRBJ1-5
v_gene: TRBV7-9
len: 12

CDR3aa: CASSQDFSSGANVLTF
CDR3nt: TGTGCCAGCAGCCAAGACTTCAGTTCTGGGGCCAACGTCCTGACTTTC
abundance: -
d_gene: -
j_gene: TRBJ2-6
v_gene: TRBV4-2
len: 16

CDR3aa: CASSPLEGDTQYF
CDR3nt: TGTGCCAGCAGCCCCCTGGAGGGTGACACGCAGTATTTT
abundance: -
d_gene: -
j_gene: TRBJ2-3
v_gene: TRBV5-6
len: 13

CDR3aa: CASSEYGQDEKLFF
CDR3nt: TGTGCCAGCAGTGAATACGGACAAGATGAAAAACTGTTTTTT
abundance: few
d_gene: -
j_gene: TRBJ1-4
v_gene: TRBV25-1
len: 14

CDR3aa: CASSMAGILYYEQYF
CDR3nt: TGTGCCAGCAGCATGGCCGGGATCCTATACTACGAGCAGTACTTC
abundance: -
d_gene: -
j_gene: TRBJ2-7
v_gene: TRBV7-9
len: 15

CDR3aa: CSARMTSDAYERYF
CDR3nt: TGCAGTGCTAGAATGACTAGCGACGCCTACGAGCGGTACTTC
abundance: -
d_gene: TRBD2
j_gene: TRBJ2-7
v_gene: TRBV20-1
len: 14

CDR3aa: CASSVEATARSYGYTF
CDR3nt: TGTGCCAGCAGCGTAGAGGCAACAGCAAGATCCTATGGCTACACCTTC
abundance: few
d_gene: -
j_gene: TRBJ1-2
v_gene: TRBV9
len: 16

CDR3aa: CSARGTSVTYNEQFF
CDR3nt: TGCAGTGCTAGGGGGACTAGCGTCACATACAATGAGCAGTTCTTC
abundance: few
d_gene: TRBD2
j_gene: TRBJ2-1
v_gene: TRBV20-1
len: 15

CDR3aa: CASSDTQQGSYTF
CDR3nt: TGTGCCAGCAGTGACACCCAACAGGGGAGCTACACCTTC
abundance: -
d_gene: TRBD1
j_gene: TRBJ1-2
v_gene: TRBV6-4
len: 13

CDR3aa: CASSQERLAGYTDTQYF
CDR3nt: TGTGCCAGCAGCCAAGAGCGGCTAGCGGGTTACACAGATACGCAGTATTTT
abundance: -
d_gene: TRBD2
j_gene: TRBJ2-3
v_gene: TRBV3-1
len: 17

CDR3aa: CASSVGRWANEKLFF
CDR3nt: TGTGCCAGCAGCGTAGGACGTTGGGCTAATGAAAAACTGTTTTTT
abundance: -
d_gene: -
j_gene: TRBJ1-4
v_gene: TRBV5-6
len: 15

CDR3aa: CASSSTWGGRHPAYEQYF
CDR3nt: TGTGCCAGCAGCTCAACCTGGGGCGGGAGGCACCCTGCTTACGAGCAGTACTTC
abundance: -
d_gene: TRBD2
j_gene: TRBJ2-7
v_gene: TRBV12-3/TRBV12-4
len: 18

CDR3aa: CASSLAAGTSGSSDTQYF
CDR3nt: TGTGCCAGCAGCTTAGCAGCCGGGACTAGCGGGAGTTCAGATACGCAGTATTTT
abundance: -
d_gene: TRBD2
j_gene: TRBJ2-3
v_gene: TRBV11-2
len: 18

CDR3aa: CASSLGTSDHNEQFF
CDR3nt: TGCGCCAGCAGCCTCGGGACTAGCGACCACAATGAGCAGTTCTTC
abundance: few
d_gene: TRBD2
j_gene: TRBJ2-1
v_gene: TRBV4-1
len: 15

CDR3aa: CATSSQGMGGNEQFF
CDR3nt: TGTGCCACCAGCAGCCAGGGAATGGGGGGCAATGAGCAGTTCTTC
abundance: few
d_gene: -
j_gene: TRBJ2-1
v_gene: TRBV15
len: 15

CDR3aa: CASSLGRGQGKNIQYF
CDR3nt: TGTGCCAGCAGCTTAGGCCGGGGACAGGGAAAAAACATTCAGTACTTC
abundance: -
d_gene: TRBD1
j_gene: TRBJ2-4
v_gene: TRBV7-2
len: 16

CDR3aa: CASSLVYRGRRSYGYTF
CDR3nt: TGTGCCAGCAGCTTAGTCTACAGGGGGCGCCGTAGCTATGGCTACACCTTC
abundance: -
d_gene: TRBD1
j_gene: TRBJ1-2
v_gene: TRBV11-2
len: 17

CDR3aa: CASSRGQGDEQYF
CDR3nt: TGTGCCAGCTCACGGGGACAGGGGGACGAGCAGTACTTC
abundance: -
d_gene: TRBD1
j_gene: TRBJ2-7
v_gene: TRBV18
len: 13

CDR3aa: CASSISGARGYEQYF
CDR3nt: TGTGCCAGCAGTATTAGCGGGGCCCGTGGCTACGAGCAGTACTTC
abundance: -
d_gene: TRBD2
j_gene: TRBJ2-7
v_gene: TRBV25-1
len: 15

CDR3aa: CASSLMRDRTEAFF
CDR3nt: TGTGCCAGCAGCTTGATGAGGGACCGCACTGAAGCTTTCTTT
abundance: -
d_gene: -
j_gene: TRBJ1-1
v_gene: TRBV11-2
len: 14

CDR3aa: CASIEPGQPHEQFF
CDR3nt: TGTGCCAGCATCGAACCGGGACAGCCCCATGAGCAGTTCTTC
abundance: -
d_gene: TRBD1
j_gene: TRBJ2-1
v_gene: TRBV6-5
len: 14

CDR3aa: CASTYDIQTQYF
CDR3nt: TGTGCCAGCACCTACGACATCCAGACCCAGTACTTC
abundance: -
d_gene: -
j_gene: TRBJ2-5
v_gene: TRBV2
len: 12

CDR3aa: CASSTGQVSYNEQFF
CDR3nt: TGCGCCAGCAGCACCGGACAGGTCTCCTACAATGAGCAGTTCTTC
abundance: -
d_gene: TRBD1
j_gene: TRBJ2-1
v_gene: TRBV5-1
len: 15

CDR3aa: CAINRQGTGANVLTF
CDR3nt: TGTGCCATCAACCGACAGGGTACTGGGGCCAACGTCCTGACTTTC
abundance: -
d_gene: TRBD1
j_gene: TRBJ2-6
v_gene: TRBV10-3
len: 15

CDR3aa: CASSPDGGQITGELFF
CDR3nt: TGTGCCAGCAGCCCCGACGGGGGGCAGATCACCGGGGAGCTGTTTTTT
abundance: -
d_gene: -
j_gene: TRBJ2-2
v_gene: TRBV6-5
len: 16

CDR3aa: CASSSSGRTGVYEQYF
CDR3nt: TGTGCCAGCAGCTCAAGCGGTAGGACAGGCGTGTACGAGCAGTACTTC
abundance: -
d_gene: TRBD1
j_gene: TRBJ2-7
v_gene: TRBV7-8
len: 16

CDR3aa: CASSPRRDYGYTF
CDR3nt: TGTGCCAGCAGCCCGAGACGAGATTATGGCTACACCTTC
abundance: -
d_gene: -
j_gene: TRBJ1-2
v_gene: TRBV7-2
len: 13

CDR3aa: CASSPWTSGSFGELFF
CDR3nt: TGTGCCAGCAGCCCCTGGACTAGCGGGAGTTTCGGGGAGCTGTTTTTT
abundance: few
d_gene: TRBD2
j_gene: TRBJ2-2
v_gene: TRBV9
len: 16

CDR3aa: CASHRLAGGVNEQFF
CDR3nt: TGTGCCAGCCACCGACTAGCGGGAGGGGTCAATGAGCAGTTCTTC
abundance: -
d_gene: TRBD2
j_gene: TRBJ2-1
v_gene: TRBV18
len: 15

CDR3aa: CASSQEGLGSESDEQFF
CDR3nt: TGCGCCAGCAGCCAAGAAGGATTGGGAAGTGAGTCGGATGAGCAGTTCTTC
abundance: -
d_gene: -
j_gene: TRBJ2-1
v_gene: TRBV4-3
len: 17

CDR3aa: CSVGLSYNEQFF
CDR3nt: TGCAGCGTTGGGCTGTCCTACAATGAGCAGTTCTTC
abundance: many
d_gene: -
j_gene: TRBJ2-1
v_gene: TRBV29-1
len: 12

CDR3aa: CASSYRVFGYTF
CDR3nt: TGTGCCAGCAGTTACAGGGTTTTTGGCTACACCTTC
abundance: -
d_gene: -
j_gene: TRBJ1-2
v_gene: TRBV2
len: 12

CDR3aa: CSARHSDTQYF
CDR3nt: TGCAGTGCTCGGCATTCGGATACGCAGTATTTT
abundance: few
d_gene: -
j_gene: TRBJ2-3
v_gene: TRBV20-1
len: 11

CDR3aa: CASSVGASYEQYF
CDR3nt: TGTGCCAGCAGTGTTGGTGCCTCCTACGAGCAGTACTTC
abundance: few
d_gene: -
j_gene: TRBJ2-7
v_gene: TRBV27
len: 13

CDR3aa: CASNGPWGPQETQYF
CDR3nt: TGTGCCAGCAACGGGCCCTGGGGACCCCAAGAGACCCAGTACTTC
abundance: -
d_gene: -
j_gene: TRBJ2-5
v_gene: TRBV9
len: 15

CDR3aa: CSARDHNSWTSGRGDEQFF
CDR3nt: TGCAGTGCTAGAGACCACAATTCTTGGACTAGCGGGAGGGGCGATGAGCAGTTCTTC
abundance: few
d_gene: TRBD2
j_gene: TRBJ2-1
v_gene: TRBV20-1
len: 19

CDR3aa: CASSQVASSTQREGFDNEQFF
CDR3nt: TGCGCCAGCAGCCAAGTCGCATCATCTACGCAGCGGGAGGGCTTTGACAATGAGCAGTTCTTC
abundance: few
d_gene: TRBD2
j_gene: TRBJ2-1
v_gene: TRBV4-1
len: 21

CDR3aa: CASSETGIINYGYTF
CDR3nt: TGTGCCAGCAGCGAAACAGGGATTATAAACTATGGCTACACCTTC
abundance: -
d_gene: -
j_gene: TRBJ1-2
v_gene: TRBV7-2
len: 15

CDR3aa: CSARGLAGDEQFF
CDR3nt: TGCAGTGCTAGGGGACTAGCGGGAGATGAGCAGTTCTTC
abundance: -
d_gene: TRBD2
j_gene: TRBJ2-1
v_gene: TRBV20-1
len: 13

CDR3aa: CASRAGTSGNYEQYF
CDR3nt: TGTGCCAGCAGAGCCGGGACTAGCGGGAACTACGAGCAGTACTTC
abundance: few
d_gene: TRBD2
j_gene: TRBJ2-7
v_gene: TRBV6-2/TRBV6-3
len: 15

CDR3aa: CASSERGRLLPQETQYF
CDR3nt: TGTGCCAGCAGCGAAAGGGGGCGATTGCTCCCCCAAGAGACCCAGTACTTC
abundance: few
d_gene: TRBD1
j_gene: TRBJ2-5
v_gene: TRBV7-2
len: 17

CDR3aa: CASSRSPQYEQYF
CDR3nt: TGTGCCAGCAGCCGATCACCTCAATACGAGCAGTACTTC
abundance: -
d_gene: -
j_gene: TRBJ2-7
v_gene: TRBV11-3
len: 13

CDR3aa: CASSAGLAVSETQYF
CDR3nt: TGTGCCAGCAGCGCAGGACTAGCGGTGTCGGAGACCCAGTACTTC
abundance: -
d_gene: TRBD2
j_gene: TRBJ2-5
v_gene: TRBV7-2
len: 15

CDR3aa: CASSYSMASGSWEQYF
CDR3nt: TGTGCCAGCAGTTACTCGATGGCTAGCGGGAGCTGGGAGCAGTACTTC
abundance: -
d_gene: TRBD2
j_gene: TRBJ2-5
v_gene: TRBV6-5
len: 16

CDR3aa: CASSFLADGETQYF
CDR3nt: TGTGCCAGCAGCTTCTTGGCGGACGGAGAGACCCAGTACTTC
abundance: -
d_gene: -
j_gene: TRBJ2-5
v_gene: TRBV13
len: 14

CDR3aa: CASSTTSGRALDTQYF
CDR3nt: TGTGCCAGCAGCACGACTAGCGGGAGGGCCCTAGATACGCAGTATTTT
abundance: -
d_gene: TRBD2
j_gene: TRBJ2-3
v_gene: TRBV7-2
len: 16

CDR3aa: CASSLIRWYQETQYF
CDR3nt: TGTGCCAGCAGCTTAATAAGGTGGTACCAAGAGACCCAGTACTTC
abundance: -
d_gene: -
j_gene: TRBJ2-5
v_gene: TRBV7-8
len: 15

CDR3aa: CSARDFGSGRATYEQYF
CDR3nt: TGCAGTGCTAGAGACTTCGGTAGCGGGAGGGCCACCTACGAGCAGTACTTC
abundance: -
d_gene: TRBD2
j_gene: TRBJ2-7
v_gene: TRBV20-1
len: 17

CDR3aa: CASSFGDRGRNEQFF
CDR3nt: TGTGCCAGCAGTTTCGGGGACAGGGGTCGCAATGAGCAGTTCTTC
abundance: -
d_gene: TRBD1
j_gene: TRBJ2-1
v_gene: TRBV12-3/TRBV12-4
len: 15

CDR3aa: CASSLVGTGDYEQYF
CDR3nt: TGTGCCAGCAGCTTAGTGGGGACAGGAGACTACGAGCAGTACTTC
abundance: many
d_gene: TRBD1
j_gene: TRBJ2-7
v_gene: TRBV7-2
len: 15

CDR3aa: CASSSYDPFRYNEQFF
CDR3nt: TGTGCCAGCAGTTCCTACGATCCGTTTCGGTACAATGAGCAGTTCTTC
abundance: -
d_gene: -
j_gene: TRBJ2-1
v_gene: TRBV28
len: 16